A single sample is the source of the 5 T cell receptor beta chains below, sequenced in a study of cytomegalovirus exposure and HLA in healthy donors. Researchers ran the PCR with 60 Vbeta and 13 Jbeta primers. Only in-frame clones appear in the TCRdb table, and some are missing; sequencing was by immunoSEQ multiplex PCR. Of some 99,000 clones in the sample, 80% to 85% were seen once. Sequencing was carried out using PBMCs. These receptors originate from a woman aged 25 to 39 in good health and CMV-seronegative.

This chain's CDR3 is CASSVRGRDTQYF. In nucleotides, the CDR3 is TGTGCCAGTTCGGTCAGGGGGCGAGATACGCAGTATTTT. This chain uses TRBV9 with TRBJ2-3, with TRBD1 identical over 8 bases. CDR1 and CDR2 (germline): SGDLS, YYNGEE. The CDR3 runs to 13 residues. Losses at the gene ends were 8 bases for V and 5 bases for J; bases not matched to a gene: 7.

This clone was detected only once. The V call is TRBV10-2, the J call TRBJ2-1, with D perhaps TRBD2 (6 bases). The CDR3 has 15 amino acids. Trimming removed 6 bases at V and 4 bases at J, with 16 bases between. The V gene's germline CDR1 is WSHSY and CDR2 SAAADI. The CDR3 sequence is CASRRGGSGYNEQFF. In DNA, the CDR3 is TGCGCCAGCAGGAGAGGAGGGAGCGGGTACAATGAGCAGTTCTTC.

This chain links TRBV6-5 with TRBJ1-1, with TRBD1 identical over 7 bases. CDR1 and CDR2 from the germline V gene are MNHEY and SVGAGI. V trimming: 3 bases; J trimming: 1 base; junction bases outside the gene matches: 5. This CDR3 contains 15 residues. The CDR3 loop is CASSYSGGKNTEAFF. In DNA, the CDR3 is TGTGCCAGCAGTTATTCAGGGGGGAAGAACACTGAAGCTTTCTTT.

The genes are TRBV14 and TRBJ1-1, with unresolved D. The CDR3 runs to 13 residues. Per the germline V gene, CDR1 is SGHDN and CDR2 is FVKESK. Trimming removed 0 bases from V and 10 bases from J, with 12 bases in between. For the CDR3, the DNA is TGTGCCAGCAGCCAAGATGAGGGTTCGCGAGCTTTCTTT. This encodes CASSQDEGSRAFF.

J is TRBJ2-5 and V is TRBV7-9; 7 nucleotides agree with TRBD1. Germline V gene sequence: CDR1 SEHNR, CDR2 FQNEAQ (reference sequence). There are 16 residues in the CDR3. The V and J ends lost 8 bases and 7 bases, in that order; junction bases with no gene match: 19. The CDR3 DNA follows: TGTGCCAGCGCGGAACCGACAGGGTCCCAGGTCGCGACCCAGTACTTC. This codes for CASAEPTGSQVATQYF.